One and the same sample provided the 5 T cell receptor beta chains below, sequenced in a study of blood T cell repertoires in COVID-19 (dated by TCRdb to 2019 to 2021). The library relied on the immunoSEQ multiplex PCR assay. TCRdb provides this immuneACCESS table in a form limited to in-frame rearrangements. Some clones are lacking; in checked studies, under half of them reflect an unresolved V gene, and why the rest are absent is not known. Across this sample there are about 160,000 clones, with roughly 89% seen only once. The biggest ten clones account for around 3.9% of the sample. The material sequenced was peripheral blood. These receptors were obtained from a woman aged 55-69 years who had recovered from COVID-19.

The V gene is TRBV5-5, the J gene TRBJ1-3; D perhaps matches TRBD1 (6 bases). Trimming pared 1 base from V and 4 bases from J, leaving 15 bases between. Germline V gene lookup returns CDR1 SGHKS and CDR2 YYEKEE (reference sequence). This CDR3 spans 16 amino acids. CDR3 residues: CASSLQRGLSGNTIYF. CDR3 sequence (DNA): TGTGCCAGCAGCTTGCAGCGGGGGCTTTCAGGAAACACCATATATTTT. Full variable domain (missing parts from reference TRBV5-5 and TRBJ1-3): DAGVTQSPTHLIKTRGQQVTLRCSPISGHKSVSWYQQVLGQGPQFIFQYYEKEERGRGNFPDRFSARQFPNYSSELNVNALLLGDSALYLCASSLQRGLSGNTIYFGEGSWLTVV.

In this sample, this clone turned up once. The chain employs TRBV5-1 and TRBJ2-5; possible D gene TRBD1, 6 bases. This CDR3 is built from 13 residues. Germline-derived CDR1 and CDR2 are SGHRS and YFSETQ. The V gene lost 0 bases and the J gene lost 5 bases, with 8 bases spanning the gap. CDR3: CASSLATGETQYF. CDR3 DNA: TGCGCCAGCAGCTTGGCTACAGGGGAGACCCAGTACTTC.

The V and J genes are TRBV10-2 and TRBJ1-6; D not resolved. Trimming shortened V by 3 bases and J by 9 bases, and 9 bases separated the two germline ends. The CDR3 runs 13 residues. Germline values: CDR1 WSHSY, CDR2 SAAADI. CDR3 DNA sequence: TGCGCCAGCAGTGAAAACAGAGTTTCACCCCTCCACTTT. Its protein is CASSENRVSPLHF.

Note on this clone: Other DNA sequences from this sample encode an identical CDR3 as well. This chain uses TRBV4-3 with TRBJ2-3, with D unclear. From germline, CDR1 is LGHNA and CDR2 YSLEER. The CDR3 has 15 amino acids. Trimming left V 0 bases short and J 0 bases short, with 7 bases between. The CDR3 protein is CASSQDGTSTDTQYF. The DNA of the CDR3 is TGCGCCAGCAGCCAAGATGGTACTAGCACAGATACGCAGTATTTT.

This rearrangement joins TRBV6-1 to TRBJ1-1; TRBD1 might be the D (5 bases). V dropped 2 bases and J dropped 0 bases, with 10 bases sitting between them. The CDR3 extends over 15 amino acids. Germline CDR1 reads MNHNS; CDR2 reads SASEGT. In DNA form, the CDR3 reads TGTGCCAGCAGTGAACCGGGACTGCTGAACACTGAAGCTTTCTTT. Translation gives CASSEPGLLNTEAFF.